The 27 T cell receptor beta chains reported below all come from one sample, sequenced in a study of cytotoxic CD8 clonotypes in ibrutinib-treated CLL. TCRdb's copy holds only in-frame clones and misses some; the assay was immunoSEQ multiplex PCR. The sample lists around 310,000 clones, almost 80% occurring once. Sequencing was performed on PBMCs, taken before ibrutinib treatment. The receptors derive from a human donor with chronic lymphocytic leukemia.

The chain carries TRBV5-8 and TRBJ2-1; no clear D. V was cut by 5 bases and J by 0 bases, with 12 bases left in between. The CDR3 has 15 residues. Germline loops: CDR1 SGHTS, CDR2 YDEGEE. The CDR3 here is CASSAGPSSYNEQFF. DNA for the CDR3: TGTGCCAGCAGTGCCGGGCCCAGCTCCTACAATGAGCAGTTCTTC.

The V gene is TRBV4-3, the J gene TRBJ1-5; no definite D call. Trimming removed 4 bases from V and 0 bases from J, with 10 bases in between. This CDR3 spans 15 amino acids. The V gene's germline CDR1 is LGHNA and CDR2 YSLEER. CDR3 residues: CASSPQYYSNQPQHF. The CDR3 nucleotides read TGCGCCAGCAGCCCGCAATATTATAGCAATCAGCCCCAGCATTTT.

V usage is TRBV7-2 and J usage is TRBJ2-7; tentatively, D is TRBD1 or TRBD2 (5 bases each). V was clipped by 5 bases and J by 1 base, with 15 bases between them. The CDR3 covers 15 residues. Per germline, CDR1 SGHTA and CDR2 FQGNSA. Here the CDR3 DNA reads TGTGCCAGCAGCCGAATGCCGGGGCGATCCTACGAGCAGTACTTC. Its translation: CASSRMPGRSYEQYF.

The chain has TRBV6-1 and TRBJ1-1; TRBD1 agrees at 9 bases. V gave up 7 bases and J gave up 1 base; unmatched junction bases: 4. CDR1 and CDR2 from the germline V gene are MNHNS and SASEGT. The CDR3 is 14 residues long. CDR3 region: CASKGQGSNTEAFF. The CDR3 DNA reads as TGTGCCAGCAAGGGACAGGGTTCGAACACTGAAGCTTTCTTT.

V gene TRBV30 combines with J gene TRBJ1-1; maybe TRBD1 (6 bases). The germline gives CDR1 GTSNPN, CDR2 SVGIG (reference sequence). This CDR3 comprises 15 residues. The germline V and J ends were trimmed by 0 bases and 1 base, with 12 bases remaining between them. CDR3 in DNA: TGTGCCTGGAGTGTACATATGGGGGCGAACACTGAAGCTTTCTTT. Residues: CAWSVHMGANTEAFF.

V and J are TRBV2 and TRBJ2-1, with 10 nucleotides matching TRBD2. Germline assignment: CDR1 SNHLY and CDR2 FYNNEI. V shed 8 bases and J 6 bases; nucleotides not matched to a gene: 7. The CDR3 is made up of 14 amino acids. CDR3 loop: CASEGLAQTNEQFF. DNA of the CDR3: TGTGCCAGCGAGGGACTAGCGCAGACCAATGAGCAGTTCTTC.

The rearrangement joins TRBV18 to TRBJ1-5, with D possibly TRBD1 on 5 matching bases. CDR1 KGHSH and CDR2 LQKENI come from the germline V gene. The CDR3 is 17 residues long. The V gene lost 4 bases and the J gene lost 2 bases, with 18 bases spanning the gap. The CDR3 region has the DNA TGTGCCAGCTCACTTTCTCGCCGGGACGGACGCAATCAGCCCCAGCATTTT. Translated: CASSLSRRDGRNQPQHF.

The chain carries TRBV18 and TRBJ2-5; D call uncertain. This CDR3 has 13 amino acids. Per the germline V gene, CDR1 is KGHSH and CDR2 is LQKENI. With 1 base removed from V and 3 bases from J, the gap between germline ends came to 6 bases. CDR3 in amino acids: CASSPQRKETQYF. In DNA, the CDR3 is TGTGCCAGCTCACCACAGAGGAAAGAGACCCAGTACTTC.

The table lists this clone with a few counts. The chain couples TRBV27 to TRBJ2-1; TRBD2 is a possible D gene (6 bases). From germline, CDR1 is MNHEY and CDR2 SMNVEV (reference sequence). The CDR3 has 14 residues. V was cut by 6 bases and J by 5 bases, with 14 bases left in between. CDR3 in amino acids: CASSPGRIHNEQFF. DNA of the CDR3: TGTGCCAGCAGCCCCGGGAGAATACACAATGAGCAGTTCTTC.

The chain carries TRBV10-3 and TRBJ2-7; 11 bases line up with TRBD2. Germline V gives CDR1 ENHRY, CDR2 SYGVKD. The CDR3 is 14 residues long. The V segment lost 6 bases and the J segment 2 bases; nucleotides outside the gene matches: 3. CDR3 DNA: TGTGCCATCAGCCATAGCGGGGGGGCCTACGAGCAGTACTTC. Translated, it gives CAISHSGGAYEQYF.

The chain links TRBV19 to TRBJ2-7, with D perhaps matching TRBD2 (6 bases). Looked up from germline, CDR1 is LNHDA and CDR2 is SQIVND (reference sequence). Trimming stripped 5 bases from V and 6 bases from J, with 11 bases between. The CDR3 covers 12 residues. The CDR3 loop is CASSAGGLEQYF. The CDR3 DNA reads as TGTGCCAGTAGTGCCGGAGGGCTCGAGCAGTACTTC.

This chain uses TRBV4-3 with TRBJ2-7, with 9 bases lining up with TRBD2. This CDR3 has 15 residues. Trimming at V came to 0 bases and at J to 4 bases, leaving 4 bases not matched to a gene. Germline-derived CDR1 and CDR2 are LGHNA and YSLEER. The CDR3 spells CASSQDLAGVYEQYF. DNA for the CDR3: TGCGCCAGCAGCCAAGATTTAGCGGGAGTTTACGAGCAGTACTTC.

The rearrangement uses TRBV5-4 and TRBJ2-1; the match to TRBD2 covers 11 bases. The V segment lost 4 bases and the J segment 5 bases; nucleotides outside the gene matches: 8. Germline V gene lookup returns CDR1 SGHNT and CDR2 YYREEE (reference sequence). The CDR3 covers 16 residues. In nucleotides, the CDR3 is TGTGCCAGCAGCGCGTCTAGCGGGAGGCTACACAATGAGCAGTTCTTC. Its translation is CASSASSGRLHNEQFF. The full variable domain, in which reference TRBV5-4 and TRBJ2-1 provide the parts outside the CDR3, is ETGVTQSPTHLIKTRGQQVTLRCSSQSGHNTVSWYQQALGQGPQFIFQYYREEENGRGNFPPRFSGLQFPNYSSELNVNALELDDSALYLCASSASSGRLHNEQFFGPGTRLTVL.

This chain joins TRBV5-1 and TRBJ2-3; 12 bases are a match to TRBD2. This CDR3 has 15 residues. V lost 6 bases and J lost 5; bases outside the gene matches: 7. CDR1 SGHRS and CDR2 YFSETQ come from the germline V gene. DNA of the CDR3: TGCGCCAGCACGTCGACTAGCGGGAGTAAAGATACGCAGTATTTT. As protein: CASTSTSGSKDTQYF.

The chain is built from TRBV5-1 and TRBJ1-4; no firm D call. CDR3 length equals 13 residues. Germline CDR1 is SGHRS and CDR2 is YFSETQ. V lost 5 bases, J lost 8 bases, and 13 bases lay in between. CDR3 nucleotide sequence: TGCGCCAGCAGAAACATAGGAGAGGAAAAACTGTTTTTT. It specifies CASRNIGEEKLFF. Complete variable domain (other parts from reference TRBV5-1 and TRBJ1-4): KAGVTQTPRYLIKTRGQQVTLSCSPISGHRSVSWYQQTPGQGLQFLFEYFSETQRNKGNFPGRFSGRQFSNSRSEMNVSTLELGDSALYLCASRNIGEEKLFFGSGTQLSVL.

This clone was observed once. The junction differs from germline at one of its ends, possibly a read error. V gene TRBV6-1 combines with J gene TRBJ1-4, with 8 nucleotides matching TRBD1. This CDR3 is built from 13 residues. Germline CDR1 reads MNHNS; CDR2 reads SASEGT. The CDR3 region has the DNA TGTGTCAGCGGGGGACAGGCTAATGAAAAACTGTTTTTT. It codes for CVSGGQANEKLFF.

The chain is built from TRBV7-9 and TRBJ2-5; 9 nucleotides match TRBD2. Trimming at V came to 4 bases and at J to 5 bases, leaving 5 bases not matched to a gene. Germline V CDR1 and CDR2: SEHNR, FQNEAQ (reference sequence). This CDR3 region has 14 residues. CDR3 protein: CASSSLAGKETQYF. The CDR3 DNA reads TGTGCCAGCAGCTCTCTAGCGGGAAAGGAGACCCAGTACTTC. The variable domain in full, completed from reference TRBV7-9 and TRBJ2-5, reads DTGVSQNPRHKITKRGQNVTFRCDPISEHNRLYWYRQTLGQGPEFLTYFQNEAQLEKSRLLSDRFSAERPKGSFSTLEIQRTEQGDSAMYLCASSSLAGKETQYFGPGTRLLVL.

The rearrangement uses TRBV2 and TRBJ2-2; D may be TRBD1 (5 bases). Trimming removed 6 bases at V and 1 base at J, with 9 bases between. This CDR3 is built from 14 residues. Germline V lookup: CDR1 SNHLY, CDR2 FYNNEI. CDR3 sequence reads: CASSFTGNTGELFF. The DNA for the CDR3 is TGTGCCAGCAGCTTTACAGGGAACACCGGGGAGCTGTTTTTT.

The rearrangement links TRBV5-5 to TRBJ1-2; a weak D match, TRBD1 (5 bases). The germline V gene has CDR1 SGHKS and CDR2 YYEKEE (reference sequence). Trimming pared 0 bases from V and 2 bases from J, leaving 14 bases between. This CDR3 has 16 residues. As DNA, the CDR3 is TGTGCCAGCAGCTTGGCCGTCGGGGGAGTGAACTATGGCTACACCTTC. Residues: CASSLAVGGVNYGYTF.

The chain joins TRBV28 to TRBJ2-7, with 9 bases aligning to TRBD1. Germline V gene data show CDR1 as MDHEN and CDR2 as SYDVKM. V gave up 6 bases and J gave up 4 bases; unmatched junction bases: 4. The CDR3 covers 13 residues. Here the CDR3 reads CASSLTGGYEQYF. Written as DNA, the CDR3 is TGTGCCAGCAGCCTGACAGGGGGGTACGAGCAGTACTTC.

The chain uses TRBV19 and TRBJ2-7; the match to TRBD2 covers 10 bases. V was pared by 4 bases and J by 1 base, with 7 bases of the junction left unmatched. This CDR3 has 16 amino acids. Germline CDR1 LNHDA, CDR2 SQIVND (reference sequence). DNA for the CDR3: TGTGCCAGTAGTAGTTTGTCTAGCGGGAGATCCTACGAGCAGTACTTC. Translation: CASSSLSSGRSYEQYF. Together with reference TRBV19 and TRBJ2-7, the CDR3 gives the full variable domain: DGGITQSPKYLFRKEGQNVTLSCEQNLNHDAMYWYRQDPGQGLRLIYYSQIVNDFQKGDIAEGYSVSREKKESFPLTVTSAQKNPTAFYLCASSSLSSGRSYEQYFGPGTRLTVT.

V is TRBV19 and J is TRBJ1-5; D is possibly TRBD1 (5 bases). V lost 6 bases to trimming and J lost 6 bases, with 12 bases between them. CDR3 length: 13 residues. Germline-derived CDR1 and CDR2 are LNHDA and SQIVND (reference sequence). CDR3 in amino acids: CASREGSSQPQHF. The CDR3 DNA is TGTGCCAGTAGAGAGGGGTCTAGTCAGCCCCAGCATTTT.

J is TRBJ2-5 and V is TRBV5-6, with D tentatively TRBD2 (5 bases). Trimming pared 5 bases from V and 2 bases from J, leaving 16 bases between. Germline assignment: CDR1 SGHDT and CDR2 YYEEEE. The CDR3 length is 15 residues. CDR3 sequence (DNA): TGTGCCAGCAGGGGGAGCGGCAGCCTGCAAGAGACCCAGTACTTC. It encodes CASRGSGSLQETQYF.

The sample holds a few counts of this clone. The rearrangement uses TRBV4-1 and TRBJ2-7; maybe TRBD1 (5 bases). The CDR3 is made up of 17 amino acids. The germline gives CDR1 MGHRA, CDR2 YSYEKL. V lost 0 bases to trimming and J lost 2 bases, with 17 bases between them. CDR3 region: CASSQEWQGVLPYEQYF. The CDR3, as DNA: TGCGCCAGCAGCCAAGAGTGGCAGGGCGTCCTCCCCTACGAGCAGTACTTC.

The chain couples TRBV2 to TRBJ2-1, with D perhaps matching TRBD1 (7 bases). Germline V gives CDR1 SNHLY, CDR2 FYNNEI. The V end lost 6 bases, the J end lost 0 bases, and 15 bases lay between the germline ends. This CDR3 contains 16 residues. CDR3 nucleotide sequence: TGTGCCAGCAGGGAGGGGGCCTCGCCCTCCTACAATGAGCAGTTCTTC. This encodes CASREGASPSYNEQFF.

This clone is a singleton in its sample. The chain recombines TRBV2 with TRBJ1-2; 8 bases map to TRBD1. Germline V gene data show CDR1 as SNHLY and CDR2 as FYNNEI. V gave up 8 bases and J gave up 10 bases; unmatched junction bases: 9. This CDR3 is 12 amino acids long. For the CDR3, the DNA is TGTGCCAGCGACCGGGACAGGAGTCTCTACACCTTC. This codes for CASDRDRSLYTF.

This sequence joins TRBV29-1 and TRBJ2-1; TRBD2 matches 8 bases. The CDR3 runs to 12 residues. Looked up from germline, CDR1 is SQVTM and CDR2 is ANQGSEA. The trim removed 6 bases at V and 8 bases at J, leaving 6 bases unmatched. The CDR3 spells CSVAGTSHEQFF. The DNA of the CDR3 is TGCAGCGTAGCCGGGACTAGTCATGAGCAGTTCTTC.